This T cell receptor (beta chain) is drawn from a study of CD8 T cells in Susac syndrome. Study-level findings and limits: The study recognized that its TCR sequencing and HLA analysis covered a relatively small number of individuals.

Trimming left V 4 bases short and J 7 bases short, with 11 bases between. The germline V gene has CDR1 SGHDN and CDR2 FVKESK. The length of the CDR3 is 12 residues. This clonotype occurred once. The antigen is undetermined. The sequenced target, TCR beta, came from blood CD8+ and CD4+ T cells. FACS enriched CD8+ TEMRA cells, while bulk CD8+ and CD4+ were negatively isolated. When the RNA was reverse transcribed, random hexamers were used with an input of roughly 0.45 to 1 ug. Multiplex PCR with immunoSEQ amplified the TCR beta CDR3 across 54 Vbeta and 13 Jbeta. In TCRdb, the immunoSEQ multiplex PCR reads were re-called with MiXCR into one record per CDR3 protein. The sample yields 300,000 or so distinct CDR3 sequences, approximately 90% seen once.

The V gene is TRBV14, the J gene TRBJ2-7, with D possibly matching TRBD1 (6 bases). The receptor was isolated from a human donor with multiple sclerosis. Sequenced sample: CD4+ T cells from PBMCs. The CDR3: CASSPTGIEQYF. DNA of the CDR3: TGTGCCAGCAGCCCTACAGGGATAGAGCAGTACTTC.